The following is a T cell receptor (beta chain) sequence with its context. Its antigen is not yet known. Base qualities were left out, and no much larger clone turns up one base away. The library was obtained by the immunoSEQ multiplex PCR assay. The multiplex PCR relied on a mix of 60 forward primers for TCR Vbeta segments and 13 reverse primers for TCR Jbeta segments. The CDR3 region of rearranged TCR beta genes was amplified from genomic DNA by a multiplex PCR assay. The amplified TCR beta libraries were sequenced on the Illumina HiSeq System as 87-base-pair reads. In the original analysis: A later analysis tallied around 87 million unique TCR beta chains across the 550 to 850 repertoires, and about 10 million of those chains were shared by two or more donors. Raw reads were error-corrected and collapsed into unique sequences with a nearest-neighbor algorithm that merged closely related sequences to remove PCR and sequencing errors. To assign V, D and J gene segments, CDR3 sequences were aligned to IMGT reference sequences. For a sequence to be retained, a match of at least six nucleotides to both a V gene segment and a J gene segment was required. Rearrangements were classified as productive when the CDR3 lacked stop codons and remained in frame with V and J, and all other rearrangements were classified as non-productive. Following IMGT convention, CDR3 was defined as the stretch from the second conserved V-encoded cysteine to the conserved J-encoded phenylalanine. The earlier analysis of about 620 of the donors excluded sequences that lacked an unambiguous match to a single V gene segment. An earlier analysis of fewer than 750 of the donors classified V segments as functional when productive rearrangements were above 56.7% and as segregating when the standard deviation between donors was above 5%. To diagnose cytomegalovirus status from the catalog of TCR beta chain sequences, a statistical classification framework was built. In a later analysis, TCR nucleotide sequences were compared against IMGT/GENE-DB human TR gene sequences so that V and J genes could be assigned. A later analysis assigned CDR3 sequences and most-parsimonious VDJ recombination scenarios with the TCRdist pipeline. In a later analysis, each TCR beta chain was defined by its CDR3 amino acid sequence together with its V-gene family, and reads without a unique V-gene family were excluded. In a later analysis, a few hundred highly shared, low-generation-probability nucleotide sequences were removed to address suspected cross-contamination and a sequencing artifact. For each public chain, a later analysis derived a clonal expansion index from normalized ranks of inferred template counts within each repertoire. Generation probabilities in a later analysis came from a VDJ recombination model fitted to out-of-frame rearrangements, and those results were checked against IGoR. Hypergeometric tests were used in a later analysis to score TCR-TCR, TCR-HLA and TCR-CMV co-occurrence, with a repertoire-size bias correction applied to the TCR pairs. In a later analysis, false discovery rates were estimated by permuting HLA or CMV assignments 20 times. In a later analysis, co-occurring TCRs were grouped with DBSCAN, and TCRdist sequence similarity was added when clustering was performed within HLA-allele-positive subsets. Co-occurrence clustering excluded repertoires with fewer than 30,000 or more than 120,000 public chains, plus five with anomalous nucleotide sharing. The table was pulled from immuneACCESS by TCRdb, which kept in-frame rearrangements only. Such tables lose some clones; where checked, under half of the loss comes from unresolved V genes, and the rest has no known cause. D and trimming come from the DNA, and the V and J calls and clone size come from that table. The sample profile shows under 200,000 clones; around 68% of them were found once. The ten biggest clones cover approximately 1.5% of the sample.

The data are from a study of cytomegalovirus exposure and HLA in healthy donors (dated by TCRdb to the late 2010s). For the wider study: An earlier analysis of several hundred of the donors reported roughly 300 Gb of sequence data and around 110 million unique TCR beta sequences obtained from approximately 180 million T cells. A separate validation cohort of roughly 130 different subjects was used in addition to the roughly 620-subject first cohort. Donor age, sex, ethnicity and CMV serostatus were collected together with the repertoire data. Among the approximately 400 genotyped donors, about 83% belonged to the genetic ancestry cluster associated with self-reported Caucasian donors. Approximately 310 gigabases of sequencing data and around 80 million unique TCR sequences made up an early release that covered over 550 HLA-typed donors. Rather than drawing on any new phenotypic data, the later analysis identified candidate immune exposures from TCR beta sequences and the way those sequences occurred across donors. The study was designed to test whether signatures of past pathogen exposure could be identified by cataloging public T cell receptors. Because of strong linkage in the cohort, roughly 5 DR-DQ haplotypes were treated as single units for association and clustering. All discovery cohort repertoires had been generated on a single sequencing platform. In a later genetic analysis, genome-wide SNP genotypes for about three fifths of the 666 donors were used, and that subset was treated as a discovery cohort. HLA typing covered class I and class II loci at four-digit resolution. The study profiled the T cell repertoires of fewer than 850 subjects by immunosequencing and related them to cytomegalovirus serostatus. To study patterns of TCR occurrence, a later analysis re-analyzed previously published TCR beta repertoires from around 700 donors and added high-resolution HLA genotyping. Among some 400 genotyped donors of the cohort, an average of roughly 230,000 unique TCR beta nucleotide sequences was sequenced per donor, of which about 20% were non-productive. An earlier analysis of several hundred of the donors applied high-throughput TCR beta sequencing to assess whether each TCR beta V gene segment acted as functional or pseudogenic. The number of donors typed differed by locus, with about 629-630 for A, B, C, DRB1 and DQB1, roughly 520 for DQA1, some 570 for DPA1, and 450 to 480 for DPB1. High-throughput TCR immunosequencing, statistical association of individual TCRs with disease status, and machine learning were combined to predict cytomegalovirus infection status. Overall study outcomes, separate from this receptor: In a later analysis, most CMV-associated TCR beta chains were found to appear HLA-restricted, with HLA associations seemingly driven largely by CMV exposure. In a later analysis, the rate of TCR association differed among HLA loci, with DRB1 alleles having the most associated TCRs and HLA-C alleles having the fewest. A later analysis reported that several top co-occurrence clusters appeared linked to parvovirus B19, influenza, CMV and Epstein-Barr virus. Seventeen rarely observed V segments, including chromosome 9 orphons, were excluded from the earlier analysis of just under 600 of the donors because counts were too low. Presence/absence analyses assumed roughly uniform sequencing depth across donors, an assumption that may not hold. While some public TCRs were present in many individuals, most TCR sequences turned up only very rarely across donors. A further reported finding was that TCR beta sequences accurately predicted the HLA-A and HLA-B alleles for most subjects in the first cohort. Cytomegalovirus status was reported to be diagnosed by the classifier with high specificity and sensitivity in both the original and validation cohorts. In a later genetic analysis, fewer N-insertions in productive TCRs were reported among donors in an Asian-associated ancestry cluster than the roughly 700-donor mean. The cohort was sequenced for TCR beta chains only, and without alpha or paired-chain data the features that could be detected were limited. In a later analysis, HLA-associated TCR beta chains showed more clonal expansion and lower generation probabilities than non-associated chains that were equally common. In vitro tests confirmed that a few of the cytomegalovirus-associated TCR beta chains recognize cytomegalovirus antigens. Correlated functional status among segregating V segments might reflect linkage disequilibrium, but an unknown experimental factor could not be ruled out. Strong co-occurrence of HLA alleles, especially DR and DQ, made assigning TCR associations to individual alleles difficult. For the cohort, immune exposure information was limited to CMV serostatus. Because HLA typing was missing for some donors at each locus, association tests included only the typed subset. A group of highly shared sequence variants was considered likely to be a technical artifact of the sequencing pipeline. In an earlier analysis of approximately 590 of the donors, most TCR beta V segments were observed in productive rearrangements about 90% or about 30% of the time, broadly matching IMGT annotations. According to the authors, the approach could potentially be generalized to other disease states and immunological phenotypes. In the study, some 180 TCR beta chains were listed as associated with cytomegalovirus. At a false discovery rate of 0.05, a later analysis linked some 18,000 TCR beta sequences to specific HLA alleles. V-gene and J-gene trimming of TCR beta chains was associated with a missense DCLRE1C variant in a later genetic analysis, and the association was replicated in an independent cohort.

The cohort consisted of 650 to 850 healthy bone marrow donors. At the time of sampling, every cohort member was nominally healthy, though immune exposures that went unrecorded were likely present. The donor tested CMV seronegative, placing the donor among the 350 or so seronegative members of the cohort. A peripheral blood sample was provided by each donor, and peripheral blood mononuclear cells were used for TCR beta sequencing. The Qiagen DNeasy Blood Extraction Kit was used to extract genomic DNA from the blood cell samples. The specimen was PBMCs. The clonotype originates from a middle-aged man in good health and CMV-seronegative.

The CDR3 region has the sequence CASSQGRREQYF. The nucleotide sequence is given as TGTGCCAGCAGCCAGGGGCGTCGCGAGCAGTACTTC. The V gene is TRBV6-5 and the J gene is TRBJ2-7, with TRBD1 tentatively as D gene (6 bases match). CDR1 and CDR2 are drawn from the germline V gene: MNHEY, SVGAGI. V loses 6 bases, J loses 6 bases, and the germline ends lie 12 bases apart. Measured from the cysteine to the phenylalanine, the CDR3 is 12 residues long. Just CDR3 DNA is preserved here, 36 bases in frame from base 1.